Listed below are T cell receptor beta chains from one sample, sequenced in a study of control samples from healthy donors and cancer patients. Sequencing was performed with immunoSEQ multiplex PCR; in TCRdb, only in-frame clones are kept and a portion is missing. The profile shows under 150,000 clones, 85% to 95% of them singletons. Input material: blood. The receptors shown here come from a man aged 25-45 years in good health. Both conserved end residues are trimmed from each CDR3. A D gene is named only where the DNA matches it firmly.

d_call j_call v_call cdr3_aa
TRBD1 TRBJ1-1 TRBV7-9 ASSLGQGNSRNTEAF
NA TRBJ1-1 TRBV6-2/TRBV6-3 ASSPGRHTEAF
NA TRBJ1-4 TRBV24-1 ATSEDPNRVSEKLF
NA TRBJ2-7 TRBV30 ACEEDLSYEQY
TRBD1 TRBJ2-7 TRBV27 ASSIGTVPYEQY
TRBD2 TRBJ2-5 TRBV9 ASSLQGLAGAYQETQY
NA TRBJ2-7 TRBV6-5 ASSYSGPYEQY
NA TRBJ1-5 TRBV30 AWSEYGNQPQH
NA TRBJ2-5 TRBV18 ASSPPSQRRETQY
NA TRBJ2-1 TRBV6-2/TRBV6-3 ASSLQPYPYNEQF
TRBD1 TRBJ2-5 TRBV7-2 ASSLSGTGVETQY
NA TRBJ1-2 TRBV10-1 ASSETPKLGGYT
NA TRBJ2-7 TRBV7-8 ASSLDRAISYEQY
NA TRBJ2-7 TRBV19 ASSPSNYEQY
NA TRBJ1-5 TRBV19 ASSIQRGNQPQH
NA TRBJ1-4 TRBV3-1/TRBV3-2 ASSQGQGGKLF